Detailed here is one T cell receptor (beta chain). The source of the sample is a study of tumor-infiltrating lymphocytes in oesophageal squamous cell carcinoma. TCRdb independently ran MiXCR on the PCR reads; one entry per CDR3 protein. The sample yields around 18,000 distinct CDR3 sequences, roughly 42% seen once. Sequenced: esophageal tumor tissue. The origin of this receptor is a male donor with esophageal squamous cell carcinoma.

The CDR3 nucleotides read TGTGCCAGCAGCCCGACTGACAACTATGGCTACACCTTC. The encoded protein is CASSPTDNYGYTF. The rearrangement links TRBV7-1 to TRBJ1-2, with D unresolved. TRBV7-1 qualifies as an ORF whose function is uncertain. This CDR3 has 13 amino acids. With 5 bases removed from V and 2 bases from J, the gap between germline ends came to 9 bases.